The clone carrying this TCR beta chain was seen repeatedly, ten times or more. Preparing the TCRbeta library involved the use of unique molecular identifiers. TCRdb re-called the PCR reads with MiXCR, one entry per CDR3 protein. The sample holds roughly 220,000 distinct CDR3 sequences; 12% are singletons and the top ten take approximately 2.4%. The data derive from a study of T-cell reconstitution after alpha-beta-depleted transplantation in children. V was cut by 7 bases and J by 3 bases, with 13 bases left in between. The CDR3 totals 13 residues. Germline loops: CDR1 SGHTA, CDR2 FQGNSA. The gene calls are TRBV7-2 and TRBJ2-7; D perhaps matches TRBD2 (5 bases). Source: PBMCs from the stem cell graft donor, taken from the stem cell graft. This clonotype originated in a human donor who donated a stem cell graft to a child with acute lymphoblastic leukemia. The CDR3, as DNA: TGTGCCAGCACTTTCGGGATGAACTACGAGCAGTACTTC. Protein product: CASTFGMNYEQYF.